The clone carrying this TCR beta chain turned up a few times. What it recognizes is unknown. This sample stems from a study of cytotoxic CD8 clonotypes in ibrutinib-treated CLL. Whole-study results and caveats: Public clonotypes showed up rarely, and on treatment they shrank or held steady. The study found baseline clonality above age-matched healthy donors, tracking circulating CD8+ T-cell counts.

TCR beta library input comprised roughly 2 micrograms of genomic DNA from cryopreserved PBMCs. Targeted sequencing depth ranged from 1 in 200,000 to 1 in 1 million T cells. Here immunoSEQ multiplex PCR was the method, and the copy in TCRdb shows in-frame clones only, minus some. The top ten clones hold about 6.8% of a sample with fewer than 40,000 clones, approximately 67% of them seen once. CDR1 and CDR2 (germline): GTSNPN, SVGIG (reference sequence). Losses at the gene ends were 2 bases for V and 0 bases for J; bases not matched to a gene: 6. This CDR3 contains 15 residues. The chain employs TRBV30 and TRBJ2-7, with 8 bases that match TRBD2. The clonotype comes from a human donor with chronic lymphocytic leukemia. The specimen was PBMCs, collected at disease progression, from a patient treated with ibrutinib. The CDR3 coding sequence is TGTGCCTGGAGTACAAATAGCGGGGCCTCCTACGAGCAGTACTTC. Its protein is CAWSTNSGASYEQYF.